The 7 T cell receptor beta chains below all came from one sample that was sequenced in a study of identifying expanded T cells in peripheral blood (dated by TCRdb to between 2019 and 2020). The method behind the library was the immunoSEQ multiplex PCR assay. In its TCRdb copy, this immuneACCESS table keeps in-frame sequences only and misses some clones. Where compared with another copy, unresolved V genes explain less than half of these, and the others have no known cause. The sample has some 77,000 clones on record, roughly 91% of them singletons. The biggest ten clones account for roughly 19% of the sample. The source material was blood. These receptors all come from a person aged 18-70 years in good health.

The J gene is TRBJ1-6, the V gene TRBV7-6; TRBD1 is a possible D gene (5 bases). V dropped 3 bases and J dropped 7 bases, with 16 bases sitting between them. Per the germline V gene, CDR1 is SGHVS and CDR2 is FNYEAQ. The CDR3 contains 16 residues. The CDR3 DNA sequence: TGTGCCAGCAGCTTGGTTAGGGAGGGGTTCAATTCACCCCTCCACTTT. Protein product: CASSLVREGFNSPLHF. The full variable domain, completed using reference TRBV7-6 and TRBJ1-6, is GAGVSQSPRYKVTKRGQDVALRCDPISGHVSLYWYRQALGQGPEFLTYFNYEAQQDKSGLPNDRFSAERPEGSISTLTIQRTEQRDSAMYRCASSLVREGFNSPLHFGNGTRLTVT.

This clone appeared a few times. The rearrangement links TRBV4-1 to TRBJ1-5; D gene uncertain. Germline V gene data show CDR1 as MGHRA and CDR2 as YSYEKL. The CDR3 has 14 residues. V lost 4 bases and J lost 5, with 12 bases in between. In DNA form, the CDR3 reads TGCGCCAGCAGCCTCCGGCCAGTCGATCAGCCCCAGCATTTT. It is translated as CASSLRPVDQPQHF.

The chain combines TRBV10-3 with TRBJ2-7, with D perhaps TRBD1 (6 bases). This CDR3 has 14 residues. With 0 bases removed from V and 5 bases from J, the gap between germline ends came to 11 bases. Germline V gene data show CDR1 as ENHRY and CDR2 as SYGVKD. The chain's CDR3 is CAISESWTADEQYF. CDR3 DNA sequence: TGTGCCATCAGTGAGTCCTGGACAGCGGACGAGCAGTACTTC.

V gene TRBV7-9 combines with J gene TRBJ2-7, with 8 bases identical to TRBD1. V dropped 6 bases and J dropped 0; count of bases not matched to a gene: 7. From germline, CDR1 is SEHNR and CDR2 FQNEAQ (reference sequence). This CDR3 is built from 15 residues. The CDR3 reads CASRPGTGDSYEQYF. In DNA, the CDR3 is TGTGCCAGCAGGCCTGGGACAGGCGACTCCTACGAGCAGTACTTC. The full variable domain, completed using reference TRBV7-9 and TRBJ2-7, is DTGVSQNPRHKITKRGQNVTFRCDPISEHNRLYWYRQTLGQGPEFLTYFQNEAQLEKSRLLSDRFSAERPKGSFSTLEIQRTEQGDSAMYLCASRPGTGDSYEQYFGPGTRLTVT.

This chain links TRBV6-1 with TRBJ2-7; no firm D call. The CDR3 has 12 residues. The germline V gene has CDR1 MNHNS and CDR2 SASEGT. V gave up 6 bases and J gave up 2 bases, with 8 bases separating them. The CDR3 bases are TGTGCCAGCAGCGTCACAACCTACGAGCAGTACTTC. This encodes CASSVTTYEQYF.

The chain employs TRBV28 and TRBJ2-3; D gene unclear. Germline V gene lookup returns CDR1 MDHEN and CDR2 SYDVKM. Trimming removed 4 bases from V and 2 bases from J, with 16 bases in between. This CDR3 spans 16 amino acids. This CDR3 reads CASSSVVGYNTDTQYF. The CDR3 bases are TGTGCCAGCAGTTCGGTGGTTGGCTACAACACAGATACGCAGTATTTT.

CDR3 sequence: CASYPVGGAGNEQFF. The CDR3, as DNA: TGTGCCAGCTACCCCGTGGGCGGGGCAGGCAATGAGCAGTTCTTC. The chain joins TRBV6-5 to TRBJ2-1; the D gene is possibly TRBD2 (6 bases). The ends were cut back, 8 bases at V and 6 bases at J, with 20 bases in the middle. From germline, CDR1 is MNHEY and CDR2 SVGAGI. The length of the CDR3 is 15 residues.